This T cell receptor beta chain comes out of a study of cytotoxic CD8 clonotypes in ibrutinib-treated CLL. Study context: The taking of response samples occurred after a median about 13 months of treatment, with a range of 6 to 36. The sample average was approximately 280,000 productive templates and tens of thousands of productive rearrangements.

Of note for this clone: The antigen is undetermined.

Trimming removed 11 bases at V and 1 base at J, with 8 bases between. This CDR3 is 11 amino acids long. Germline CDR1 is MDHEN and CDR2 is SYDVKM. Overall study findings and caveats: Baseline levels were approached again at progression, after clonality had risen at ibrutinib response.

Using immunoSEQ multiplex PCR, the repertoire was profiled, and TCRdb retains in-frame clones only, with some absent. The sample carries 76,000 or so clones, roughly 85% recorded once. Sequencing used PBMCs, obtained after 24 months of ibrutinib treatment. The TCR comes from a human donor with chronic lymphocytic leukemia. The chain uses TRBV28 and TRBJ1-2; tentatively, D is TRBD1 (5 bases). CDR3 region: CAVGGNYGYTF. The CDR3 bases are TGTGCCGTTGGGGGTAACTATGGCTACACCTTC.